This T cell receptor (beta chain) stems from a study of T cell repertoires in cytomegalovirus infection. CDR3 size: 12 residues. The germline V and J ends were trimmed by 8 bases and 0 bases, with 8 bases remaining between them. Germline V lookup: CDR1 SEHNR, CDR2 FQNEAQ (reference sequence). This clonotype was found many times. Each CDR3 protein gets one entry after TCRdb re-called the reads with MiXCR. The sample has about 200,000 distinct CDR3 sequences; about a tenth are singletons. This rearrangement joins TRBV7-9 to TRBJ2-7, with D possibly TRBD2 on 6 matching bases. Sequenced material: PBMCs. The TCR comes from a human donor in good health (CMV status not recorded). Some clones in this sample may be carry-over from other donors' samples. CDR3 amino acids: CASGGVSYEQYF. In DNA form, the CDR3 reads TGTGCCAGCGGAGGGGTCTCCTACGAGCAGTACTTC.